These 5 T cell receptor beta chains were all obtained from the same sample, sequenced in a study of T cells after yellow fever vaccination. TCRdb passed the 5' RACE reads through MiXCR, listing each CDR3 protein once. The table has 400,000 or so distinct CDR3 sequences, approximately 10% seen once; the top ten hold less than 20%. The sample consisted of PBMCs, taken on the day of the first yellow fever vaccination. These receptors all stem from a young man who received the YFV17D yellow fever vaccine.

This clonotype was seen a few times. V and J are TRBV23-1 and TRBJ2-7; D might be TRBD2 (6 bases). TRBV23-1 is sorted into the ORF group, with uncertain function. With 0 bases removed from V and 5 bases from J, the gap between germline ends came to 20 bases. This CDR3 is built from 17 residues. Written as DNA, the CDR3 is TGCGCCAGCAGTCAATCCGGGGTGGGGGGTCCGGTGAACGAGCAGTACGTC. Protein: CASSQSGVGGPVNEQYV.

This clonotype has more than one count but fewer than ten. V usage is TRBV16 and J usage is TRBJ2-5; no clear D gene. The germline CDR1 and CDR2 sequences are KGHSY and FQNENV. The CDR3 contains 14 residues. The V gene lost 0 bases and the J gene lost 1 base, with 6 bases spanning the gap. CDR3 sequence (DNA): TGTGCCAGCAGCCAATCAAACAGCCAAGAGACCCAGTACTTC. It is translated as CASSQSNSQETQYF.

This clonotype was seen a few times. The rearrangement links TRBV4-1 to TRBJ2-3; D is undetermined. V lost 4 bases and J 5 bases, leaving 19 bases between the germline ends. This CDR3 is built from 16 residues. Germline-derived CDR1 and CDR2 are MGHRA and YSYEKL. Here the CDR3 DNA reads TGCGCCAGCAGCCCCGACCCCCGGTTAATAGGAGATACGCAGTATTTT. Protein sequence: CASSPDPRLIGDTQYF.

This clonotype has only a few counts. The chain employs TRBV9 and TRBJ2-7; the D is unclear. This CDR3 contains 16 residues. Germline CDR1 reads SGDLS; CDR2 reads YYNGEE. Deletions cut 2 bases from V and 0 bases from J, with 15 bases between. CDR3 residues: CASSVGPNGGSYEQYF. In DNA, the CDR3 is TGTGCCAGCAGCGTGGGTCCAAACGGCGGCTCCTACGAGCAGTACTTC.

The gene calls are TRBV7-2 and TRBJ2-1; tentative D call: TRBD1 (5 bases). The germline V gene encodes CDR1 SGHTA and CDR2 FQGNSA. Trimming stripped 1 base from V and 9 bases from J, with 19 bases between. The CDR3 sequence is 16 residues long. CDR3 sequence reads: CASSLVLHRQIGEQFF. The CDR3 region has the DNA TGTGCCAGCAGCTTAGTTTTGCACAGGCAAATTGGTGAGCAGTTCTTC.